This is a list of T cell receptor beta chains from one sample in a study of T-cell memory formation after mild COVID-19. TCRdb passed the 5' RACE reads through MiXCR, listing each CDR3 protein once. The sample comprises 200,000 or so distinct CDR3 sequences, about 18% of which are singletons, and approximately 2.4% rests with the top ten. Sequencing was done on a sample of PBMCs or a T cell subset sorted from them (not recorded which). Source of these receptors: an adult woman who had mild COVID-19 (a few samples of this study predate the infection). Cell type and time point are not known. CDR3s include the opening cysteine and the closing phenylalanine or tryptophan.

>16|TRBV5-1
CASSLGLAGNTGELFF
>15|TRBV29-1
CSVGVRPSKGDTQYF
>15|TRBV2
CASSVEMHSNQPQHF
>15|TRBV2
CASIPNRGPTGELFF
>14|TRBV29-1
CSVSGSSYTGELFF
>14|TRBV6-2/TRBV6-3
CASSSTVIQETQYF
>13|TRBV20-1
CSATGTLNEKLFF
>16|TRBV20-1
CSARARDRGWSTEAFF
>15|TRBV6-5
CASSSDGARSYEQYF
>15|TRBV19
CASSNHLSGANVLTF
>15|TRBV4-2
CASSQEVGGPDTQYF
>16|TRBV20-1
CSADPGQGSYNSPLHF
>19|TRBV14
CASSQDRGLAGGLYNEQFF
>16|TRBV7-3
CASSLSGPRSYNEQFF
>14|TRBV19
CASRLAGGLDEQFF
>15|TRBV6-2/TRBV6-3
CASSPPGQGYYEQYF
>13|TRBV12-3/TRBV12-4
CASSIGTGNTIYF
>11|TRBV6-6
CASSTDSEAFF
>14|TRBV19
CASSIGGRRSGYTF
>16|TRBV7-9
CASSLARSQFLYGYTF
>10|TRBV29-1
CSARWDTQYF
>17|TRBV6-5
CAVAVSSVTSGSGEQYF
>15|TRBV5-1
CASSLSYRGLYEQYF
>16|TRBV5-1
CASSALTSGGAREQFF
>17|TRBV2
CASRDSPGQGNPYEQYF
>12|TRBV12-3/TRBV12-4
CASSLQGIEQFF
>14|TRBV5-1
CASSGTGSTDTQYF
>15|TRBV20-1
CSARSDRGHTDTQYF
>18|TRBV6-2/TRBV6-3
CASSYSIRTGGRTDTQYF
>14|TRBV11-2
CASSLEAGRKEQFF
>14|TRBV5-1
CASSVTAYTDTQYF
>14|TRBV5-1
CASSLAAGAYEQYF
>14|TRBV30
CAWSVGTDNQPQHF
>15|TRBV12-3/TRBV12-4
CASSLGAGVAETQYF
>16|TRBV12-3/TRBV12-4
CASSLSGGRSNQPQHF
>14|TRBV12-3/TRBV12-4
CASSPQTGAAEAFF
>15|TRBV11-2
CASLPRVDSTDTQYF
>15|TRBV7-6
CASSPGQGSFGGYTF
>15|TRBV20-1
CSAQRSGASNQPQHF
>14|TRBV6-2/TRBV6-3
CASRTTGATYEQYF
>14|TRBV11-2
CASSLADGPYEQYF
>17|TRBV9
CASSVGVGGSSQETQYF
>13|TRBV29-1
CSVNRQLNTEAFF
>16|TRBV7-8
CASSLARPGLNSPLHF
>15|TRBV24-1
CATSFRRDSRTEQFF
>14|TRBV5-6
CASSWGRQNTEAFF
>14|TRBV6-5
CASSLPSSTGELFF
>13|TRBV11-2
CASSPGVRNTIYF
>12|TRBV12-3/TRBV12-4
CASSFARDEQYF
>11|TRBV29-1
CSVAGIGGYTF
>15|TRBV25-1
CASSERAGMSREQYF
>16|TRBV20-1
CSARDMRTGSNQPQHF
>15|TRBV7-2
CASSWGQGDTDTQYF
>15|TRBV7-2
CASSLGTGTGNTIYF
>16|TRBV4-2
CASSQDWGGVRQPQHF
>17|TRBV27
CASSPLGARGLTDTQYF
>17|TRBV5-1
CASSTGQGIHATDTQYF
>14|TRBV5-1
CASSSGLTGTEAFF
>16|TRBV20-1
CSARTTGGRANYGYTF
>19|TRBV20-1
CSARKRQGKFERRTGELFF